Below are 8 T cell receptor beta chains sequenced from a single sample in a study of cytotoxic CD8 clonotypes in ibrutinib-treated CLL. Clones were read by immunoSEQ multiplex PCR, and TCRdb kept only the in-frame ones, dropping some. The sample lists 90,000 to 100,000 clones; around 80% were seen once. Specimen: PBMCs, collected after 12 months of ibrutinib treatment. These receptor sequences come from a human donor with chronic lymphocytic leukemia.

V gene TRBV2 combines with J gene TRBJ1-2, with D unresolved. Per the germline V gene, CDR1 is SNHLY and CDR2 is FYNNEI. The CDR3 loop spans 13 amino acids. V lost 6 bases, J lost 4 bases, and 12 bases lay in between. The CDR3 nucleotides read TGTGCCAGCAGCGTACAACACCTCTATGGCTACACCTTC. It encodes CASSVQHLYGYTF. Full variable domain (outside the CDR3, taken from reference TRBV2 and TRBJ1-2): EPEVTQTPSHQVTQMGQEVILRCVPISNHLYFYWYRQILGQKVEFLVSFYNNEISEKSEIFDDQFSVERPDGSNFTLKIRSTKLEDSAMYFCASSVQHLYGYTFGSGTRLTVV.

The V gene is TRBV6-1, the J gene TRBJ1-4; D might be TRBD1 (6 bases). CDR3 length: 13 residues. Germline loops: CDR1 MNHNS, CDR2 SASEGT. The V and J ends lost 6 bases and 8 bases respectively, with 13 bases between them. In nucleotides, the CDR3 is TGTGCCAGCAGCGACGAAGGGGGAGAAAAACTGTTTTTT. It codes for CASSDEGGEKLFF.

This clone was detected a few times. This chain connects TRBV30 to TRBJ1-1; D may be TRBD1 (5 bases). V lost 0 bases and J 7 bases, leaving 15 bases between the germline ends. Germline CDR1 GTSNPN, CDR2 SVGIG (reference sequence). The CDR3 length is 14 residues. CDR3 sequence reads: CAWSVLQGDSEAFF. CDR3 nucleotide sequence: TGTGCCTGGAGTGTACTTCAGGGAGATAGTGAAGCTTTCTTT.

CDR3 amino acids: CASSERTAGNEKLFF. The DNA of the CDR3 is TGTGCCAGCAGTGAAAGGACCGCGGGTAATGAAAAACTGTTTTTT. The genes are TRBV2 and TRBJ1-4; no clear D gene. V was clipped by 2 bases and J by 4 bases, with 11 bases between them. The CDR3 contains 15 residues. Germline CDR1 is SNHLY and CDR2 is FYNNEI.

Only one count was recorded for this clone. J is TRBJ2-7 and V is TRBV18, with D perhaps matching TRBD1 (8 bases). Germline CDR1 is KGHSH and CDR2 is LQKENI. Trimming took off 6 bases at V and 2 bases at J, with 14 bases between the two ends. The CDR3 is made up of 14 amino acids. Here the CDR3 DNA reads TGTGCCAGCTCGGGGGGGACAGGAGCCTACGAGCAGTACTTC. Encoded protein: CASSGGTGAYEQYF.

This sequence joins TRBV11-1 and TRBJ2-3; perhaps TRBD1 as D (6 bases). The germline V and J ends were trimmed by 3 bases and 2 bases, with 12 bases remaining between them. Germline V gene data show CDR1 as SGHAT and CDR2 as FQDESV (reference sequence). The CDR3 has 15 amino acids. This CDR3 reads CASSLSGANTDTQYF. CDR3 nucleotide sequence: TGTGCCAGCAGCTTGTCAGGGGCCAACACAGATACGCAGTATTTT.

CDR3 sequence (DNA): TGTGCCAGCAGCGTAGAAGCGGGGGGTTTCCAAGAGACCCAGTACTTC. Translation gives CASSVEAGGFQETQYF. The chain uses TRBV9 and TRBJ2-5; 9 positions match TRBD2. V was pared by 0 bases and J by 1 base, with 4 bases of the junction left unmatched. Germline values: CDR1 SGDLS, CDR2 YYNGEE. The CDR3 runs 16 residues.

The J gene is TRBJ2-7, the V gene TRBV10-2, with D tentatively TRBD1 (6 bases). This CDR3 region has 14 residues. Trimming cost V 5 bases and J 2 bases, with 13 bases left between them. Germline V lookup: CDR1 WSHSY, CDR2 SAAADI. The CDR3 sequence: CASSPVGAPYEQYF. In nucleotides, the CDR3 is TGCGCCAGCAGTCCCGTGGGGGCTCCCTACGAGCAGTACTTC.